The 23 T cell receptor beta chains below all came from one sample that was sequenced in a study of T cells in Graves' hyperthyroidism and ophthalmopathy. Amplified regions were TCR beta CDR3 sequences from RNA transcripts. TCR CDR3 underwent first-round RT-PCR with the HTBI primer set. TCRdb fed the multiplex PCR reads into MiXCR, producing one record per CDR3 protein. This sample carries more than 550,000 distinct CDR3 sequences, roughly a sixth of them seen once, and the ten largest clones take approximately 15%. Sequencing input: blood. Receptor source: a woman aged 45-60 years with Graves' hyperthyroidism that later progressed to Graves' ophthalmopathy.

Ten or more counts support this clonotype. CDR3 region: CSALRSTEAFF. The CDR3 DNA reads TGCAGTGCTTTGCGGTCTACTGAAGCTTTCTTT. The chain is built from TRBV20-1 and TRBJ1-1; D is unclear. CDR3 length: 11 residues. Looked up from germline, CDR1 is DFQATT and CDR2 is SNEGSKA (reference sequence). Between the trimmed V and J ends, which lost 5 bases and 5 bases, there was a span of 9 bases.

This chain uses TRBV29-1 with TRBJ1-2, with TRBD1 matching 9 bases. The CDR3 consists of 16 residues. Germline values: CDR1 SQVTM, CDR2 ANQGSEA. The trim removed 2 bases at V and 7 bases at J, leaving 14 bases unmatched. The CDR3 DNA reads as TGCAGCGTTGAATTGCCCGGGACAGGGTGGTTTGTTGGCTACACCTTC. Translated, it gives CSVELPGTGWFVGYTF.

V and J are TRBV12-3 or TRBV12-4 and TRBJ2-7; D is unresolved. This CDR3 has 12 residues. V lost 4 bases and J lost 3, with 7 bases in between. The CDR3 region has the DNA TGTGCCAGCAGTTCAGCGATCTACGAGCAGTACTTC. It translates to CASSSAIYEQYF.

This clonotype was counted between two and nine times. The chain has TRBV16 and TRBJ1-2; D uncertain. Germline V gene sequence: CDR1 KGHSY, CDR2 FQNENV. The CDR3 is 14 residues long. Deletions cut 6 bases from V and 4 bases from J, with 15 bases between. In nucleotides, the CDR3 is TGTGCCAGCAGTCAGGAGGCACGGAGCTATGGCTACACCTTC. Translated, it gives CASSQEARSYGYTF.

This clonotype was counted ten times or more. The J gene is TRBJ1-1, the V gene TRBV7-8, with TRBD1 as a possible D gene (6 bases). The CDR3 runs 16 residues. In germline, CDR1 is SGHVS, CDR2 FQNEAQ. Trimming shortened V by 1 base and J by 4 bases, and 16 bases separated the two germline ends. CDR3 nucleotides: TGTGCCAGCAGCTTAGTACAGGGAGGCCCAAGCACTGAAGCTTTCTTT. This sequence encodes CASSLVQGGPSTEAFF.

J is TRBJ1-2 and V is TRBV2; 9 bases map to TRBD1. This CDR3 comprises 13 residues. The junction had 8 bases not matched to a gene; V was cut back by 11 bases and J by 4 bases. CDR1 is SNHLY, CDR2 FYNNEI, per germline. CDR3 sequence (DNA): TGTGCCGTTTGGACAGGGGAGGGCTATGGCTACACCTTC. Its translation: CAVWTGEGYGYTF.

This clonotype was seen a few times. This chain joins TRBV19 and TRBJ2-1; D is undetermined. Trimming took off 4 bases at V and 3 bases at J, with 16 bases between the two ends. The CDR3 has 16 amino acids. The germline V gene has CDR1 LNHDA and CDR2 SQIVND (reference sequence). The CDR3 DNA reads TGTGCCAGTAGTAGGGAACGGTCTGCAAACTACAATGAGCAGTTCTTC. It encodes CASSRERSANYNEQFF.

The chain has TRBV12-3 or TRBV12-4 and TRBJ2-4; 10 bases agree with TRBD1. The CDR3 is 16 residues long. The V gene end was trimmed by 3 bases and the J gene end by 8 bases; junction bases not matched to a gene: 10. The CDR3 DNA follows: TGTGCCAGCAGTTTTTCAGGGGACAGGGGTGGACACATTCAGTACTTC. The encoded protein is CASSFSGDRGGHIQYF.

V usage is TRBV30 and J usage is TRBJ2-1; TRBD2 aligns across 10 bases. The length of the CDR3 is 14 residues. The V segment lost 3 bases and the J segment 8 bases; nucleotides outside the gene matches: 7. Germline values: CDR1 GTSNPN, CDR2 SVGIG (reference sequence). CDR3 sequence (DNA): TGTGCCTGGAGATCCGGGACTAGCGTTGATGAGCAGTTCTTC. This gives the protein CAWRSGTSVDEQFF.

This clonotype was observed many times. The J gene is TRBJ1-2, the V gene TRBV3-1; 7 bases line up with TRBD1. CDR1 LGHDT and CDR2 YNNKEL come from the germline V gene (reference sequence). Trimming cost V 4 bases and J 5 bases; bases outside gene matches: 16. The CDR3 sequence is 17 residues long. CDR3 sequence: CASSRDETGNEKYGYTF. The CDR3 DNA is TGTGCCAGCAGCCGAGACGAGACAGGGAATGAAAAGTATGGCTACACCTTC. Filled out from reference TRBV3-1 and TRBJ1-2, the complete variable domain reads DTAVSQTPKYLVTQMGNDKSIKCEQNLGHDTMYWYKQDSKKFLKIMFSYNNKELIINETVPNRFSPKSPDKAHLNLHINSLELGDSAVYFCASSRDETGNEKYGYTFGSGTRLTVV.

On this clonotype itself: This clone may be a read error of a much larger clone one base away. This chain links TRBV18 with TRBJ1-4; D is unresolved. In germline, CDR1 is KGHSH, CDR2 LQKENI. This CDR3 has 13 amino acids. CDR3 residues: CAGSPREGEKLFF. CDR3 DNA: TGTGCCGGCTCACCGAGAGAGGGCGAAAAACTGTTTTTT.

V and J are TRBV9 and TRBJ2-4, with 12 nucleotides matching TRBD2. CDR3 size: 16 residues. V lost 4 bases and J lost 2; bases outside the gene matches: 4. CDR1 SGDLS and CDR2 YYNGEE come from the germline V gene. CDR3 bases: TGTGCCAGCAGCCCAGGACTAGCGGGGACCAAAAACATTCAGTACTTC. Translation: CASSPGLAGTKNIQYF. Looking up the rest from reference TRBV9 and TRBJ2-4 gives the full variable domain: DSGVTQTPKHLITATGQRVTLRCSPRSGDLSVYWYQQSLDQGLQFLIQYYNGEERAKGNILERFSAQQFPDLHSELNLSSLELGDSALYFCASSPGLAGTKNIQYFGAGTRLSVL.

With respect to this clonotype: One junction end disagrees with the germline gene, perhaps due to a read error. The V and J genes are TRBV6-1 and TRBJ2-3; D uncertain. Germline V gene sequence: CDR1 MNHNS, CDR2 SASEGT. This CDR3 has 14 amino acids. CDR3 DNA sequence: TGTACCAGCAGTTGGGTGGAAGGTAGAGATACGCAGTATTTT. Protein sequence: CTSSWVEGRDTQYF.

Comment on this clonotype: The germline gene is not matched at one end of the junction; a read error may be the cause. This chain links TRBV7-6 with TRBJ1-5; D may be TRBD1 (6 bases). The CDR3 extends over 15 amino acids. Germline assignment: CDR1 SGHVS and CDR2 FNYEAQ. CDR3 protein: CASSLGAGAAQPRHF. DNA for the CDR3: TGTGCCAGCAGCTTAGGGGCAGGGGCGGCACAGCCCCGGCATTTT.

The chain recombines TRBV4-1 with TRBJ1-5, with D possibly being TRBD1 (5 bases). CDR1 and CDR2 (germline): MGHRA, YSYEKL. This CDR3 spans 13 amino acids. The V end lost 6 bases, the J end lost 6 bases, and 12 bases lay between the germline ends. This CDR3 is CASSPREFQPQHF. The DNA for the CDR3 is TGCGCCAGCAGTCCCAGGGAGTTTCAGCCCCAGCATTTT.

V and J are TRBV4-2 and TRBJ1-2; TRBD1 aligns across 8 bases. The CDR3 sequence is 13 residues long. Germline CDR1 and CDR2: LGHNA and YNFKEQ. The junction had 8 bases not matched to a gene; V was cut back by 4 bases and J by 10 bases. The chain's CDR3 is CASSLPGQANYTF. The CDR3 DNA is TGTGCCAGCAGCCTACCGGGACAGGCAAACTACACCTTC.

The V call is TRBV6-2 or TRBV6-3, the J call TRBJ1-6; D remains ambiguous. The germline V and J ends were trimmed by 2 bases and 9 bases, with 17 bases remaining between them. The CDR3 is 16 amino acids. CDR1 and CDR2 from the germline V gene are MNHEY and SVGEGT. CDR3 amino acids: CASSYPLGRGGSPLHF. DNA for the CDR3: TGTGCCAGCAGTTACCCTCTGGGGAGAGGAGGTTCACCCCTCCACTTT.

The rearrangement joins TRBV9 to TRBJ2-1; D is perhaps TRBD2 (7 bases). V was trimmed by 0 bases and J by 5 bases, leaving 18 bases between them. Germline CDR1 and CDR2: SGDLS and YYNGEE. This CDR3 is 17 amino acids long. The CDR3 DNA is TGTGCCAGCAGCGTAGCTCGCGGCGGGGGCCCACACAATGAGCAGTTCTTC. Translating it yields CASSVARGGGPHNEQFF.

The table lists this clonotype with many counts. This sequence joins TRBV12-3 or TRBV12-4 and TRBJ1-4, with a tentative D call TRBD1 (5 bases). This CDR3 spans 17 amino acids. Trimming shortened V by 1 base and J by 2 bases, and 14 bases separated the two germline ends. The CDR3 is CASSLVAGFDTNEKLFF. In DNA form, the CDR3 reads TGTGCCAGCAGTTTAGTGGCAGGGTTCGATACTAATGAAAAACTGTTTTTT.

This clonotype was counted ten times or more. The chain joins TRBV2 to TRBJ1-2; D unclear. This CDR3 spans 17 amino acids. CDR1 SNHLY and CDR2 FYNNEI come from the germline V gene. V was cut by 6 bases and J by 3 bases, with 23 bases left in between. CDR3 sequence: CASREFPRSGFYYGYTF. In nucleotides, the CDR3 is TGTGCCAGCAGAGAATTCCCTCGTAGCGGGTTCTACTATGGCTACACCTTC. Filled out from reference TRBV2 and TRBJ1-2, the complete variable domain reads EPEVTQTPSHQVTQMGQEVILRCVPISNHLYFYWYRQILGQKVEFLVSFYNNEISEKSEIFDDQFSVERPDGSNFTLKIRSTKLEDSAMYFCASREFPRSGFYYGYTFGSGTRLTVV.

Details on this clonotype: The CDR3 ends on some other residue instead of the conserved phenylalanine or tryptophan, so this is likely a read error. This chain links TRBV7-9 with TRBJ2-2; TRBD1 might be the D (6 bases). CDR1 is SEHNR, CDR2 FQNEAQ, per germline (reference sequence). The V and J ends lost 0 bases and 4 bases respectively, with 9 bases between them. The CDR3 has 15 amino acids. CDR3 loop: CASSLATGGTGELFL. The CDR3 DNA sequence: TGTGCCAGCAGCTTAGCGACAGGAGGCACCGGGGAGCTGTTTCTT.

In its sample, this clonotype was seen a few times. The chain is built from TRBV6-1 and TRBJ1-4; 10 bases line up with TRBD1. Germline trimming cut 7 bases from V and 6 bases from J; bases unmatched to any gene: 17. The CDR3 extends over 18 amino acids. CDR1 is MNHNS, CDR2 SASEGT, per germline. CDR3 sequence reads: CASNGDRGVFSYDEKLFF. CDR3 coding DNA: TGTGCCAGCAACGGGGACAGGGGTGTGTTCAGTTACGATGAAAAACTGTTTTTT.

The DNA for the CDR3 is TGTGCCAGCACCACTAGCGGGGAGGGCAGAGATACGCAGTATTTT. Protein product: CASTTSGEGRDTQYF. The chain has TRBV28 and TRBJ2-3, with TRBD2 matching over 10 bases. CDR1 and CDR2 from the germline V gene are MDHEN and SYDVKM. V was clipped by 7 bases and J by 5 bases; unmatched bases: 9. The CDR3 extends over 15 amino acids.